These T cell receptor beta chains were read from a single sample in a study of beta chain features in type 1 diabetes. Produced via immunoSEQ multiplex PCR; TCRdb's table is partial and in-frame only. The data contain some 110,000 clones, roughly 15% of them singletons. Sequencing was done on a sample of central memory CD4+ T cells from blood. The source of these receptors is a man aged 25 to 45 with type 1 diabetes. Both conserved end residues are part of each CDR3. The D gene is left open where the match is weak. Size is stated for part of the rows, as once, few or many counts, or as a class when the clone is expanded.

D gene: .; clone size: .; J gene: TRBJ1-5; V gene: TRBV6-1; CDR3 DNA: TGTGCCAGCAGTGAAGTGGACGGGCCCCAGCATTTT; CDR3 protein: CASSEVDGPQHF
D gene: .; clone size: few; J gene: TRBJ2-1; V gene: TRBV29-1; CDR3 DNA: TGCAGCGTTGAAGATCGGAAGGGTAGCTCAAGGGGCAATGAGCAGTTCTTC; CDR3 protein: CSVEDRKGSSRGNEQFF
D gene: TRBD1; clone size: .; J gene: TRBJ2-2; V gene: TRBV7-2; CDR3 DNA: TGTGCCAGCAGCCGACAGGGATACACCGGGGAGCTGTTTTTT; CDR3 protein: CASSRQGYTGELFF
D gene: .; clone size: many; J gene: TRBJ1-6; V gene: TRBV2; CDR3 DNA: TGTGCCAGCAGTGAAGGGGGCCAATCACCCCTCCACTTT; CDR3 protein: CASSEGGQSPLHF
D gene: .; clone size: few; J gene: TRBJ2-5; V gene: TRBV20-1; CDR3 DNA: TGCAGTACCCTATATCAAGAGACCCAGTACTTC; CDR3 protein: CSTLYQETQYF
D gene: .; clone size: few; J gene: TRBJ1-4; V gene: TRBV29-1; CDR3 DNA: TGCAGCGGATCCGGGACCGGGACTGAAAAACTGTTTTTT; CDR3 protein: CSGSGTGTEKLFF
D gene: .; clone size: few; J gene: TRBJ2-7; V gene: TRBV29-1; CDR3 DNA: TGCAGCGTTGTTCTGTCGAGGGGTACCTACGAGCAGTACTTC; CDR3 protein: CSVVLSRGTYEQYF
D gene: .; clone size: .; J gene: TRBJ1-2; V gene: TRBV11-2; CDR3 DNA: TGTGCCAGCAGCCCCCGATCTGACAGAGGCGTTACTAACTATGGCTACACCTTC; CDR3 protein: CASSPRSDRGVTNYGYTF
D gene: .; clone size: few; J gene: TRBJ2-2; V gene: TRBV7-2; CDR3 DNA: TGTGCCAGCAGCTTATACCCCGCTCGAGGGGAGCTGTTTTTT; CDR3 protein: CASSLYPARGELFF
D gene: .; clone size: few; J gene: TRBJ1-6; V gene: TRBV6-5; CDR3 DNA: TGTGCCAGCAACCAGGGGAATTCACCCCTCCACTTT; CDR3 protein: CASNQGNSPLHF
D gene: .; clone size: .; J gene: TRBJ2-3; V gene: TRBV4-2; CDR3 DNA: TGTGCCAGCAGCCAAGAGCCCCCCCGGGCTAGCGACACAGATACGCAGTATTTT; CDR3 protein: CASSQEPPRASDTDTQYF
D gene: TRBD1; clone size: .; J gene: TRBJ1-2; V gene: TRBV4-3; CDR3 DNA: TGCGCCAGCAGCCCCGGGGACAGGGGGTTTGGCTACACCTTC; CDR3 protein: CASSPGDRGFGYTF
D gene: .; clone size: few; J gene: TRBJ2-1; V gene: TRBV2; CDR3 DNA: TGTGCCAGCAATAATCAGGGGTCCGGGGGAGGTGAGCAGTTCTTC; CDR3 protein: CASNNQGSGGGEQFF
D gene: .; clone size: .; J gene: TRBJ2-1; V gene: TRBV6-5; CDR3 DNA: TGTGCCAGCAGTAAGAAGCGGGAGCAGTTCTTC; CDR3 protein: CASSKKREQFF
D gene: .; clone size: few; J gene: TRBJ1-6; V gene: TRBV18; CDR3 DNA: TGTGCCAGCTCACCGGACTTCGGCGGGGTTTCGAATTCACCCCTCCACTTT; CDR3 protein: CASSPDFGGVSNSPLHF
D gene: .; clone size: .; J gene: TRBJ1-2; V gene: TRBV30; CDR3 DNA: TGTGCCTGGAGTCTGAACTATGGCTACACCTTC; CDR3 protein: CAWSLNYGYTF
D gene: TRBD1; clone size: .; J gene: TRBJ2-7; V gene: TRBV6-6; CDR3 DNA: TGTGCCAGCAGTTACGGACAGGGTCCCTACGAGCAGTACTTC; CDR3 protein: CASSYGQGPYEQYF
D gene: .; clone size: many; J gene: TRBJ2-1; V gene: TRBV13; CDR3 DNA: TGTGCCAGCAGCAAGAACAATGAGCAGTTCTTC; CDR3 protein: CASSKNNEQFF
D gene: .; clone size: .; J gene: TRBJ2-7; V gene: TRBV14; CDR3 DNA: TGTGCCAGCAGCCCATCCGGGGTCCACGAGCAGTACTTC; CDR3 protein: CASSPSGVHEQYF
D gene: TRBD2; clone size: .; J gene: TRBJ2-5; V gene: TRBV11-2; CDR3 DNA: TGTGCCACAAGCGGGGGGGCATCAGAGACCCAGTACTTC; CDR3 protein: CATSGGASETQYF
D gene: .; clone size: few; J gene: TRBJ2-7; V gene: TRBV6-5; CDR3 DNA: TGTGCCAGCAGTTACTCGACAGTCTCCTACGAGCAGTACTTC; CDR3 protein: CASSYSTVSYEQYF
D gene: .; clone size: .; J gene: TRBJ2-7; V gene: TRBV7-2; CDR3 DNA: TGTGCCAGCAGCTTAGAGATCGAACCGTACGAGCAGTACTTC; CDR3 protein: CASSLEIEPYEQYF
D gene: .; clone size: .; J gene: TRBJ1-3; V gene: TRBV7-2; CDR3 DNA: TGTGCCAGCAGCCCTGGGGGAAACACCATATATTTT; CDR3 protein: CASSPGGNTIYF
D gene: TRBD1; clone size: many; J gene: TRBJ2-5; V gene: TRBV10-3; CDR3 DNA: TGTGCCATCAGTACTCCGGGACAGGGGAAGGAGACCCAGTACTTC; CDR3 protein: CAISTPGQGKETQYF
D gene: .; clone size: many; J gene: TRBJ2-7; V gene: TRBV5-1; CDR3 DNA: TGCGCCAGCAGCTCTCGGACGTATACCTACGAGCAGTACTTC; CDR3 protein: CASSSRTYTYEQYF
D gene: TRBD1; clone size: few; J gene: TRBJ1-2; V gene: TRBV30; CDR3 DNA: TGTGCGACGATACCACAGGGGGGTGGCTACACCTTC; CDR3 protein: CATIPQGGGYTF
D gene: .; clone size: .; J gene: TRBJ2-1; V gene: TRBV27; CDR3 DNA: TGTGCCAGCAGTAGGCGCGATGAGCAGTTCTTC; CDR3 protein: CASSRRDEQFF
D gene: .; clone size: .; J gene: TRBJ2-6; V gene: TRBV18; CDR3 DNA: TGTGCCAGCTCCCCGAGAGGGAGTGGGGCCAACGTCCTGACTTTC; CDR3 protein: CASSPRGSGANVLTF
D gene: .; clone size: few; J gene: TRBJ2-7; V gene: TRBV12-5; CDR3 DNA: TGTGCTAGTGCCCCTCGGCTTAGCTCCTACGAGCAGTACTTC; CDR3 protein: CASAPRLSSYEQYF
D gene: TRBD2; clone size: few; J gene: TRBJ2-3; V gene: TRBV7-9; CDR3 DNA: TGTGCCAGCAGCTTGTCATCTAGCGGGGGGTTCACAGATACGCAGTATTTT; CDR3 protein: CASSLSSSGGFTDTQYF
D gene: .; clone size: once; J gene: TRBJ2-3; V gene: TRBV18; CDR3 DNA: TGTGCCAGCTCACCAGTAGGGTTTGATACGCAGTATTTT; CDR3 protein: CASSPVGFDTQYF
D gene: .; clone size: few; J gene: TRBJ2-6; V gene: TRBV10-3; CDR3 DNA: TGTGCCATCAGTGAACAGGGACCTGGGGCCAACGTCCTGACTTTC; CDR3 protein: CAISEQGPGANVLTF
D gene: .; clone size: .; J gene: TRBJ2-5; V gene: TRBV11-2; CDR3 DNA: TGTGCCAGCAGCTTTGGCAGGGAAGAGACCCAGTACTTC; CDR3 protein: CASSFGREETQYF
D gene: .; clone size: few; J gene: TRBJ1-1; V gene: TRBV2; CDR3 DNA: TGTGCCAGCAGGGAACGGGGGCGGGAAGCTTTCTTT; CDR3 protein: CASRERGREAFF
D gene: TRBD2; clone size: few; J gene: TRBJ2-5; V gene: TRBV2; CDR3 DNA: TGTGCCAGCATTGGACTAGCGGGGGAGACCCAGTACTTC; CDR3 protein: CASIGLAGETQYF
D gene: .; clone size: .; J gene: TRBJ1-6; V gene: TRBV30; CDR3 DNA: TGTGCCTGGAGTGCGAGGGGCGAGCATTCACCCCTCCACTTT; CDR3 protein: CAWSARGEHSPLHF